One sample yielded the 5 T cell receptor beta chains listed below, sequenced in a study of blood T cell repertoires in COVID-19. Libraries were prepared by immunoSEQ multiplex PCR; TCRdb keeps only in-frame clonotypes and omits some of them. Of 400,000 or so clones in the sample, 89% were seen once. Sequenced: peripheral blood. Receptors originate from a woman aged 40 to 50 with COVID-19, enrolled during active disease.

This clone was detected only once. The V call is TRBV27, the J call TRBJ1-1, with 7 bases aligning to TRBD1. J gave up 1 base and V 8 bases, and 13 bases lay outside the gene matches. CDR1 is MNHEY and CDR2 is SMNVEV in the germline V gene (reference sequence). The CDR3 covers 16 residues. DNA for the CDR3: TGTGCCAGCTTCTATAACCTCAGGGGGGCGAACACTGAAGCTTTCTTT. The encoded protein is CASFYNLRGANTEAFF.

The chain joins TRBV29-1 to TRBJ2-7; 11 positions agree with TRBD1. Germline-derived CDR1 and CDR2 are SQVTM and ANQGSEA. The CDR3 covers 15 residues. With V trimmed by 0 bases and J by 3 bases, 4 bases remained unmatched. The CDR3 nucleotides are TGCAGCGTTGAAGATCGGGACAGGGGGGGCTACGAGCAGTACTTC. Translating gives CSVEDRDRGGYEQYF.

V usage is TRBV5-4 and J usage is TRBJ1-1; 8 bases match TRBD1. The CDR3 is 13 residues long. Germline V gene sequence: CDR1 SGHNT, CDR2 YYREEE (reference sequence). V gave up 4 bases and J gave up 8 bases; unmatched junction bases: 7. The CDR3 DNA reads TGTGCCAGCAGCACCCAGGGGGCGCGCGAAGCTTTCTTT. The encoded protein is CASSTQGAREAFF.

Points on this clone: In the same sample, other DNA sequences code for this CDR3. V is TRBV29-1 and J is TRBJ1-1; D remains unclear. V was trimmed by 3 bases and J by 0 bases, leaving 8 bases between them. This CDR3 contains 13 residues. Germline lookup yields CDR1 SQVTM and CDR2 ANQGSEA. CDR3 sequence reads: CSVEEGMNTEAFF. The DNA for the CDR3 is TGCAGCGTTGAGGAGGGAATGAACACTGAAGCTTTCTTT.

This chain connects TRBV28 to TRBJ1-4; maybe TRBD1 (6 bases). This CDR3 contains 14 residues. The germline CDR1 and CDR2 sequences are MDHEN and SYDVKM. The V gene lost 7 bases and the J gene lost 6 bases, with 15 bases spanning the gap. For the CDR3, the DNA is TGTGCCAGCATGCCGGGGGGCGAGGATGAAAAACTGTTTTTT. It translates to CASMPGGEDEKLFF.